This is a list of T cell receptor beta chains from one sample in a study of T cell repertoires in aging, cancer and after chemotherapy. TCRdb reanalysed the multiplex PCR reads using MiXCR and keeps one entry per CDR3 protein. The data contain nearly 7,500 distinct CDR3 sequences, over 25% of them seen just once; the ten biggest clones take up roughly 8%. The specimen sequenced was blood. The receptor source for this set is a human donor with a blood cancer. Both conserved end residues are part of each CDR3. A D gene is named only where the DNA matches it firmly. Size is stated for part of the rows, as once, few or many counts, or as a class when the clone is expanded.

>TRBJ1-3|-|TRBV12-3/TRBV12-4|-
CASSHTGFSGNTIYF
TGTGCCAGCAGCCACACAGGATTCTCTGGAAACACCATATATTTT
>TRBJ1-5|few|TRBV18|TRBD1
CASSRAGTDGNQPQHF
TGTGCCAGCTCACGAGCCGGGACAGACGGCAATCAGCCCCAGCATTTT
>TRBJ2-1|few|TRBV6-4|-
CASSDTPTTWDEQFF
TGTGCCAGCAGTGACACCCCAACGACGTGGGATGAGCAGTTCTTC
>TRBJ1-3|-|TRBV19|-
CASKDRFSGNTIYF
TGTGCCAGTAAGGACCGCTTCTCTGGAAACACCATATATTTT
>TRBJ2-7|medium-sized|TRBV19|TRBD1
CASSTEGQAYEQYF
TGTGCCAGTAGTACGGAGGGACAGGCCTACGAGCAGTACTTC
>TRBJ2-1|-|TRBV11-1|TRBD2
CASSLTSGGDYNEQFF
TGTGCCAGCAGCTTAACTAGCGGGGGGGATTACAATGAGCAGTTCTTC
>TRBJ1-6|-|TRBV6-2/TRBV6-3|-
CASSVANYNSPLHF
TGTGCCAGCTCCGTGGCCAACTATAATTCACCCCTCCACTTT
>TRBJ2-1|few|TRBV6-2/TRBV6-3|-
CASKYRSTYSYNEQFF
TGTGCCAGCAAGTACCGATCGACTTACTCCTACAATGAGCAGTTCTTC
>TRBJ1-2|-|TRBV6-1|TRBD1
CASSPGTVRYGYTF
TGTGCCAGCAGTCCCGGGACAGTACGCTATGGCTACACCTTC
>TRBJ2-1|few|TRBV5-6|-
CASSLLTDSSSYNEQFF
TGTGCCAGCAGCTTGCTGACAGACTCAAGCTCCTACAATGAGCAGTTCTTC
>TRBJ1-4|-|TRBV15|-
CATSRDGEREKLFF
TGTGCCACCAGCAGGGATGGGGAGAGGGAAAAACTGTTTTTT
>TRBJ1-5|-|TRBV5-4|-
CASSLQGGNQPQHF
TGTGCCAGCAGCTTGCAGGGAGGCAATCAGCCCCAGCATTTT
>TRBJ1-1|few|TRBV6-6|TRBD1
CASSYQGATWEAFF
TGTGCCAGCAGTTACCAGGGGGCAACCTGGGAAGCTTTCTTT
>TRBJ2-3|medium-sized|TRBV6-1|-
CASSLRGTARTDTQYF
TGTGCCAGCAGCCTCCGCGGGACCGCACGGACAGATACGCAGTATTTT
>TRBJ1-2|few|TRBV7-2|-
CASSLGRVANYGYTF
TGTGCCAGCAGCTTAGGACGGGTCGCTAACTATGGCTACACCTTC
>TRBJ2-7|-|TRBV11-2|-
CASSPGGGGASEQYF
TGTGCCAGCAGCCCCGGGGGTGGGGGGGCTAGCGAGCAGTACTTC
>TRBJ2-7|-|TRBV27|TRBD2
CASSTALTSGPYEQYF
TGTGCCAGCAGCACCGCCCTGACTAGCGGGCCCTACGAGCAGTACTTC
>TRBJ1-2|-|TRBV11-3|-
CASSLATPVYSGYTF
TGTGCCAGCAGCTTAGCGACTCCCGTATACTCTGGCTACACCTTC
>TRBJ2-2|-|TRBV6-5|TRBD2
CASSEQRGGATGELFF
TGTGCCAGCAGTGAACAGCGGGGGGGAGCCACCGGGGAGCTGTTTTTT
>TRBJ1-2|-|TRBV6-5|-
CASSYLGERYTF
TGTGCCAGCAGTTACCTAGGAGAGCGATACACCTTC
>TRBJ2-3|-|TRBV5-1|TRBD1
CASSLAGTGGREQYF
TGCGCCAGCAGCTTAGCCGGGACAGGGGGCCGAGAGCAGTATTTT
>TRBJ1-2|medium-sized|TRBV19|-
CASSIGRRDGYTF
TGTGCCAGTAGTATTGGTCGGCGGGATGGCTACACCTTC
>TRBJ1-4|medium-sized|TRBV5-5|-
CASSLGGITVEKLFF
TGTGCCAGCAGCTTGGGGGGGATAACTGTCGAAAAACTGTTTTTT
>TRBJ2-7|medium-sized|TRBV5-5|TRBD1
CASSFTPGQGYEQYF
TGTGCCAGCAGCTTTACACCGGGACAGGGCTACGAGCAGTACTTC
>TRBJ1-1|-|TRBV5-5|-
CASSLATLRSVNTEAFF
TGTGCCAGCAGCTTGGCCACTCTCCGGTCCGTGAACACTGAAGCTTTCTTT
>TRBJ2-5|few|TRBV24-1|-
CATGGVTSGVETQYF
TGTGCCACCGGCGGGGTAACTAGTGGCGTAGAGACCCAGTACTTC
>TRBJ1-1|medium-sized|TRBV5-4|-
CASSTDWDTEAFF
TGTGCCAGCAGCACAGATTGGGACACTGAAGCTTTCTTT
>TRBJ1-2|medium-sized|TRBV6-5|-
CASSYSLASYGYTF
TGTGCCAGCAGTTACTCTCTCGCAAGCTATGGCTACACCTTC
>TRBJ2-5|medium-sized|TRBV29-1|-
CSVDVDGDQETQYF
TGCAGCGTTGATGTGGACGGTGACCAAGAGACCCAGTACTTC
>TRBJ2-1|few|TRBV6-2/TRBV6-3|-
CASSPKTREQFF
TGTGCCAGCAGCCCCAAAACAAGAGAGCAGTTCTTC
>TRBJ2-1|few|TRBV7-6|TRBD2
CASSHISVAGSYNEQFF
TGTGCCAGCAGCCACATCTCGGTAGCGGGGAGCTACAATGAGCAGTTCTTC
>TRBJ2-3|few|TRBV30|TRBD2
CAWSGLAGGQLTDTQYF
TGTGCCTGGAGTGGACTAGCGGGGGGGCAACTCACAGATACGCAGTATTTT
>TRBJ1-2|few|TRBV19|-
CASSIVAGEDYGYTF
TGTGCCAGTAGTATAGTAGCTGGTGAGGACTATGGCTACACCTTC
>TRBJ1-4|-|TRBV30|TRBD1
CAWGMTGAIGKLFF
TGTGCCTGGGGGATGACAGGGGCGATTGGAAAACTGTTTTTT
>TRBJ1-2|few|TRBV12-3/TRBV12-4|-
CASSSSPGYGYTF
TGTGCCAGCAGTTCCTCTCCTGGCTATGGCTACACCTTC
>TRBJ2-3|medium-sized|TRBV19|-
CASSITYSSGPDTQYF
TGTGCCAGTAGTATAACGTACTCATCAGGCCCAGATACGCAGTATTTT
>TRBJ1-6|-|TRBV12-3/TRBV12-4|TRBD1
CASSLRTGVSPLHF
TGTGCCAGCAGTTTAAGGACAGGGGTCTCACCCCTCCACTTT
>TRBJ2-2|-|TRBV4-2|TRBD2
CASSQEAQRGNTGELFF
TGTGCCAGCAGCCAAGAGGCACAGCGGGGGAACACCGGGGAGCTGTTTTTT
>TRBJ2-3|medium-sized|TRBV30|-
CAWSVGLRGGDTQYF
TGTGCCTGGAGTGTTGGTCTCAGGGGAGGAGATACGCAGTATTTT
>TRBJ1-6|-|TRBV13|-
CASSFGRGKTNSPLHF
TGTGCCAGCAGCTTCGGAAGGGGGAAGACTAATTCACCCCTCCACTTT
>TRBJ2-5|-|TRBV30|-
CAWRPRAQKTQYF
TGTGCCTGGAGGCCCCGCGCCCAAAAGACCCAGTACTTC
>TRBJ1-1|few|TRBV19|TRBD1
CASRQGMHTEAFF
TGTGCCAGTCGACAGGGTATGCACACTGAAGCTTTCTTT
>TRBJ2-1|medium-sized|TRBV19|-
CASTRGSRYNEQFF
TGTGCCAGTACGAGAGGGTCCCGCTACAATGAGCAGTTCTTC
>TRBJ2-7|once|TRBV12-3/TRBV12-4|-
CASSLRQSYEQYF
TGTGCCAGCAGTTTACGACAGTCCTACGAGCAGTACTTC
>TRBJ2-6|medium-sized|TRBV19|TRBD1
CASRSGQGTSGANVLTF
TGTGCCAGTAGATCGGGACAGGGGACGTCTGGGGCCAACGTCCTGACTTTC
>TRBJ2-7|-|TRBV20-1|TRBD1
CSAEEDTGGAYEQYF
TGCAGTGCCGAAGAGGATACAGGGGGCGCCTACGAGCAGTACTTC
>TRBJ2-5|medium-sized|TRBV19|TRBD2
CASSIGSGGETQYF
TGTGCCAGTAGTATTGGTAGCGGGGGTGAGACCCAGTACTTC
>TRBJ2-1|medium-sized|TRBV12-3/TRBV12-4|-
CASSRDRKQFF
TGTGCCAGCAGCCGCGACAGGAAACAGTTCTTC
>TRBJ1-5|few|TRBV7-9|-
CASSLAAGGPQHF
TGTGCCAGCAGCTTGGCCGCGGGAGGACCCCAGCATTTT
>TRBJ1-5|-|TRBV18|-
CASSYSGTVSNQPQHF
TGTGCCAGCTCATATTCCGGGACGGTTAGCAATCAGCCCCAGCATTTT
>TRBJ2-3|few|TRBV6-2/TRBV6-3|TRBD1
CASSPSRQGRTDTQYF
TGTGCCAGCAGTCCAAGCCGACAGGGAAGGACAGATACGCAGTATTTT
>TRBJ2-3|-|TRBV7-2|TRBD2
CASRPQAGGPDTQYF
TGTGCCAGCAGGCCCCAAGCGGGGGGCCCAGATACGCAGTATTTT
>TRBJ1-1|few|TRBV18|-
CASSSSGTVKDTEAFF
TGTGCCAGCTCGTCTTCCGGGACGGTGAAGGACACTGAAGCTTTCTTT
>TRBJ1-1|few|TRBV13|TRBD1
CASSSSGTGTLLAEAFF
TGTGCCAGCAGCTCATCCGGGACAGGGACCTTATTGGCTGAAGCTTTCTTT
>TRBJ1-5|few|TRBV6-1|TRBD1
CASSEWDDRVGQPQHF
TGTGCCAGCAGTGAATGGGACGACAGGGTCGGTCAGCCCCAGCATTTT
>TRBJ2-2|medium-sized|TRBV19|TRBD2
CASNPLSGRGGAIGELFF
TGTGCCAGTAACCCTCTGAGTGGTCGCGGGGGGGCCATCGGGGAGCTGTTTTTT
>TRBJ2-5|medium-sized|TRBV6-5|-
CASSSTRAQETQYF
TGTGCCAGCAGTTCCACACGGGCCCAAGAGACCCAGTACTTC
>TRBJ1-2|few|TRBV10-3|-
CAISESGYGYTF
TGTGCCATCAGTGAGTCTGGGTATGGCTACACCTTC
>TRBJ2-7|medium-sized|TRBV19|-
CASSIEITGQFYEQYF
TGTGCCAGTAGTATCGAAATCACGGGACAATTCTACGAGCAGTACTTC
>TRBJ2-5|medium-sized|TRBV30|-
CAWSEGGETQYF
TGTGCCTGGAGTGAGGGCGGGGAGACCCAGTACTTC